Following are 26 T cell receptor beta chains from one sample sequenced in a study of patients and donors after allogeneic stem cell transplantation. From the RT-PCR reads, TCRdb called clonotypes with MiXCR, one entry per CDR3 protein. This sample has over 350,000 distinct CDR3 sequences, with roughly 16% found just once. Specimen: blood, either unsorted or a sorted T cell fraction (not recorded which). These receptors were taken from a human donor who was either an allogeneic HSCT recipient or a stem cell or donor lymphocyte infusion donor (not recorded which). It is not recorded whose cells these are; they may come from a transplant donor.

This clonotype showed up many times. The chain uses TRBV14 and TRBJ2-2; D ambiguous. CDR1 SGHDN and CDR2 FVKESK come from the germline V gene. Trimming took 0 bases from V and 6 from J, leaving 5 bases between them. This CDR3 has 13 amino acids. In nucleotides, the CDR3 is TGTGCCAGCAGCCAAGATCTGGCCGGGGAGCTGTTTTTT. Translated: CASSQDLAGELFF. Filled out from reference TRBV14 and TRBJ2-2, the complete variable domain reads EAGVTQFPSHSVIEKGQTVTLRCDPISGHDNLYWYRRVMGKEIKFLLHFVKESKQDESGMPNNRFLAERTGGTYSTLKVQPAELEDSGVYFCASSQDLAGELFFGEGSRLTVL.

The chain joins TRBV20-1 to TRBJ1-1; D call uncertain. The CDR3 is 14 residues long. Germline V gene lookup returns CDR1 DFQATT and CDR2 SNEGSKA (reference sequence). Trimming cost V 4 bases and J 4 bases, with 16 bases left between them. CDR3 amino acids: CSAKRSSLGTEAFF. CDR3 bases: TGCAGTGCTAAAAGAAGCTCTCTGGGCACTGAAGCTTTCTTT.

The chain is built from TRBV10-3 and TRBJ2-5; 10 bases match TRBD2. CDR3 length equals 17 residues. V trimming: 1 base; J trimming: 2 bases; junction bases outside the gene matches: 7. CDR1 is ENHRY and CDR2 is SYGVKD in the germline V gene. CDR3 sequence (DNA): TGTGCCATCAGTGAGTTCCCCCGGACTAGCGGTCAAGAGACCCAGTACTTC. Residues: CAISEFPRTSGQETQYF.

This clonotype was counted only a few times. This chain links TRBV27 with TRBJ2-1; perhaps TRBD2 as D (5 bases). Trimming shortened V by 3 bases and J by 1 base, and 10 bases separated the two germline ends. Germline V lookup: CDR1 MNHEY, CDR2 SMNVEV (reference sequence). The CDR3 totals 15 residues. CDR3: CASSFVSGSYNEQFF. CDR3 sequence (DNA): TGTGCCAGCAGTTTCGTAAGCGGTTCCTACAATGAGCAGTTCTTC.

This clonotype showed up just a few times. The chain recombines TRBV5-1 with TRBJ2-7; weak D call: TRBD1 (5 bases). Trimming stripped 2 bases from V and 2 bases from J, with 14 bases between. Germline CDR1 reads SGHRS; CDR2 reads YFSETQ. The CDR3 has 15 amino acids. CDR3 region: CASSFDSLPAYEQYF. CDR3 sequence (DNA): TGCGCCAGCAGCTTCGACAGCCTGCCCGCCTACGAGCAGTACTTC.

This clonotype showed up just a few times. The chain employs TRBV9 and TRBJ2-5; D is uncertain. This CDR3 is built from 15 residues. CDR1 is SGDLS, CDR2 YYNGEE, per germline. Trimming shortened V by 3 bases and J by 5 bases, and 17 bases separated the two germline ends. The CDR3 nucleotides read TGTGCCAGCAGCGCCTCCGTGGGCCCAATGGAGACCCAGTACTTC. Translated: CASSASVGPMETQYF.

In this sample, this clonotype turned up many times. The J gene is TRBJ2-7, the V gene TRBV18, with unresolved D. The CDR3 consists of 13 residues. In germline, CDR1 is KGHSH, CDR2 LQKENI. The V gene lost 8 bases and the J gene lost 1 base, with 12 bases spanning the gap. The CDR3 DNA follows: TGTGCCAGCAGTCCTCCCGGGTCCTACGAGCAGTACTTC. It codes for CASSPPGSYEQYF.

The table lists this clonotype with a few counts. The chain has TRBV7-9 and TRBJ2-1; TRBD2 aligns across 8 bases. After removal of 5 bases from V and 2 bases from J, the junction contained 11 bases not matched to a gene. Germline lookup yields CDR1 SEHNR and CDR2 FQNEAQ (reference sequence). The CDR3 is 17 amino acids. The CDR3 nucleotides read TGTGCCAGCAGCCCAGACCCGGGACTAGTCCCCTACAATGAGCAGTTCTTC. This sequence encodes CASSPDPGLVPYNEQFF.

J is TRBJ1-2 and V is TRBV12-3 or TRBV12-4; D not resolved. The CDR3 totals 16 residues. Trimming took 7 bases from V and 0 from J, leaving 18 bases between them. The CDR3 region is CASTGSLATSNYGYTF. In nucleotides, the CDR3 is TGTGCCAGCACGGGCAGCCTGGCAACCTCTAACTATGGCTACACCTTC.

This clonotype was observed a few times. This sequence joins TRBV11-2 and TRBJ2-2; D is possibly TRBD2 (5 bases). This CDR3 contains 16 residues. Trimming pared 3 bases from V and 2 bases from J, leaving 13 bases between. Germline V gene lookup returns CDR1 SGHAT and CDR2 FQNNGV. CDR3: CASSLAGGYNTGELFF. The CDR3 DNA is TGTGCCAGCAGCTTGGCGGGCGGATATAACACCGGGGAGCTGTTTTTT.

The chain employs TRBV21-1 and TRBJ2-5; the table's D call, TRBD1, has no DNA check behind it. TRBV21-1 is a pseudogene segment. The CDR3 extends over 14 amino acids. CDR3 DNA: TGTGCCAGCAGCAAAGTGACAGGGGAAGAGACCCAGTACTTC. Its protein is CASSKVTGEETQYF.

This clonotype was counted ten times or more. This CDR3 reads CSARDLGAGQPQHF. As DNA, the CDR3 is TGCAGTGCTAGAGATCTTGGGGCAGGACAGCCCCAGCATTTT. The chain employs TRBV20-1 and TRBJ1-5; tentatively, D is TRBD1 (5 bases). The germline V gene encodes CDR1 DFQATT and CDR2 SNEGSKA (reference sequence). V lost 0 bases to trimming and J lost 7 bases, with 13 bases between them. This CDR3 spans 14 amino acids.

This clonotype was observed a handful of times. The chain carries TRBV7-2 and TRBJ2-4; D is unclear. CDR1 is SGHTA and CDR2 is FQGNSA in the germline V gene. This CDR3 is 15 amino acids long. V was cut by 1 base and J by 1 base, with 8 bases left in between. As DNA, the CDR3 is TGTGCCAGCAGCTTAGGAGTGTCTGCCAAAAACATTCAGTACTTC. Translation gives CASSLGVSAKNIQYF.

This clonotype has a count of ten or more. The chain combines TRBV12-3 or TRBV12-4 with TRBJ2-3; D not certain. Trimming left V 6 bases short and J 2 bases short, with 6 bases between. The CDR3 covers 12 residues. The CDR3 loop reads CASSPATDTQYF. CDR3 DNA: TGTGCCAGCAGCCCAGCCACAGATACGCAGTATTTT.

As for this clonotype: One junction end disagrees with the germline gene, perhaps due to a read error. The chain is built from TRBV20-1 and TRBJ2-3; no clear D gene. Germline V gene sequence: CDR1 DFQATT, CDR2 SNEGSKA (reference sequence). The CDR3 contains 16 residues. The CDR3 loop is CSALPYFQTAPDSQYF. As DNA, the CDR3 is TGCAGTGCGCTCCCCTATTTCCAAACGGCTCCAGATTCGCAGTATTTT.

A few counts support this clonotype. The genes are TRBV6-2 or TRBV6-3 and TRBJ2-1; no reliable D call. This CDR3 spans 11 amino acids. V dropped 5 bases and J dropped 6 bases, with 5 bases sitting between them. Germline V gene sequence: CDR1 MNHEY, CDR2 SVGEGT. The DNA of the CDR3 is TGTGCCAGCAGTGCAGTCAATGAGCAGTTCTTC. The encoded protein is CASSAVNEQFF.

Many counts were recorded for this clonotype. The chain has TRBV5-1 and TRBJ2-1, with 13 bases that match TRBD2. V was pared by 4 bases and J by 5 bases, with 3 bases of the junction left unmatched. The CDR3 consists of 15 residues. Germline CDR1 is SGHRS and CDR2 is YFSETQ. CDR3 region: CASSPGLAGNNEQFF. DNA for the CDR3: TGCGCCAGCAGCCCGGGACTAGCGGGAAACAATGAGCAGTTCTTC. The whole variable domain, remainder taken from reference TRBV5-1 and TRBJ2-1, is KAGVTQTPRYLIKTRGQQVTLSCSPISGHRSVSWYQQTPGQGLQFLFEYFSETQRNKGNFPGRFSGRQFSNSRSEMNVSTLELGDSALYLCASSPGLAGNNEQFFGPGTRLTVL.

This clonotype was seen repeatedly, ten times or more. The chain carries TRBV12-3 or TRBV12-4 and TRBJ1-2, with no clear D. CDR3 size: 13 residues. V shed 3 bases and J shed 2 bases, with 7 bases lying between them. CDR3 nucleotides: TGTGCCAGCAGTTTTGTGGAGAACTATGGCTACACCTTC. Protein product: CASSFVENYGYTF.

This clonotype occurred a few times. The chain carries TRBV20-1 and TRBJ2-1; D possibly corresponds to TRBD2 (5 bases). The germline V and J ends were trimmed by 6 bases and 4 bases, with 19 bases remaining between them. From germline, CDR1 is DFQATT and CDR2 SNEGSKA (reference sequence). CDR3 length: 15 residues. CDR3 nucleotide sequence: TGCAGTGCGATCGGCGGGCCATCCCTATACAATGAGCAGTTCTTC. It translates to CSAIGGPSLYNEQFF.

On this clonotype: Given a much more abundant clone one base away, this may be a read error. This chain links TRBV29-1 with TRBJ2-7; 8 positions match TRBD2. Germline CDR1 and CDR2: SQVTM and ANQGSEA. The CDR3 has 14 amino acids. The CDR3 sequence is CSVLESGREDEQHF. The CDR3 region has the DNA TGCAGCGTTCTAGAGAGCGGGAGAGAAGACGAGCAGCACTTC.

This clonotype was detected many times. The chain recombines TRBV12-3 or TRBV12-4 with TRBJ2-3, with a possible D match to TRBD1 (5 bases). V lost 5 bases, J lost 4 bases, and 16 bases lay in between. The CDR3 sequence is 15 residues long. The CDR3 DNA reads TGTGCCAGCAGTCCCCGGGCAGGGTTGGCAGATACGCAGTATTTT. Its translation: CASSPRAGLADTQYF.

This clonotype was seen a few times. The V call is TRBV4-1, the J call TRBJ2-7; D is perhaps TRBD1 (6 bases). The length of the CDR3 is 15 residues. V was trimmed by 3 bases and J by 0 bases, leaving 12 bases between them. Looked up from germline, CDR1 is MGHRA and CDR2 is YSYEKL. Here the CDR3 reads CASSQAGTISYEQYF. The CDR3 nucleotides are TGCGCCAGCAGCCAGGCCGGGACAATCTCCTACGAGCAGTACTTC.

This clonotype has just a few counts. This chain uses TRBV6-2 or TRBV6-3 with TRBJ1-6; TRBD1 matches 10 bases. Losses at the gene ends were 5 bases for V and 4 bases for J; bases not matched to a gene: 5. CDR1 MNHEY and CDR2 SVGEGT come from the germline V gene. This CDR3 comprises 16 residues. CDR3 DNA sequence: TGTGCCAGCAGTCCGACGGGACAGGGGTATAATTCACCCCTCCACTTT. Translation gives CASSPTGQGYNSPLHF.

The V and J genes are TRBV9 and TRBJ2-2; no clear D gene. The germline V gene has CDR1 SGDLS and CDR2 YYNGEE. This CDR3 is 14 amino acids long. Trimming shortened V by 0 bases and J by 6 bases, and 9 bases separated the two germline ends. CDR3 amino acids: CASSVGPPAGELFF. The CDR3 coding sequence is TGTGCCAGCAGCGTAGGCCCGCCGGCCGGGGAGCTGTTTTTT.

The CDR3 region has the DNA TGTGCCAGCTATACAGGGTTTGCGGACACTGAAGCTTTCTTT. Its translation is CASYTGFADTEAFF. The rearrangement joins TRBV6-1 to TRBJ1-1, with D maybe TRBD1 (6 bases). Trimming stripped 8 bases from V and 3 bases from J, with 16 bases between. Per the germline V gene, CDR1 is MNHNS and CDR2 is SASEGT. The CDR3 has 14 amino acids.

This clonotype was seen only a few times. This sequence joins TRBV5-1 and TRBJ2-1, with no clear D. V lost 0 bases, J lost 9 bases, and 13 bases lay in between. The CDR3 runs 14 residues. Germline V lookup: CDR1 SGHRS, CDR2 YFSETQ. The chain's CDR3 is CASSLESVVGEQFF. The CDR3 nucleotides read TGCGCCAGCAGCTTGGAATCTGTCGTCGGTGAGCAGTTCTTC.